This T cell receptor (beta chain) comes out of a study (dated by TCRdb to about 2015). About the study as a whole: The study set out to test whether tumor-infiltrating Tregs in breast cancer get recruited from blood Tregs or are instead converted in situ from other CD4+ T cell subsets. The research as a whole found: The TCR gene usage of tumor memory CD4+ T cells clustered together with blood and lymph node memory CD4+ cells and with lymph node naive CD4+ cells. The greatest overlap of tumor-infiltrating Treg TCR alpha and beta sequences was with tumor naive CD4+ T cells, followed next by blood naive CD4+ T cells. Validation in the larger cohort was restricted to a single TCR beta V-J rearrangement rather than whole repertoires.

The memory CD4+ T cell population was isolated based on a CD4+CD45RO+CD25- phenotype. Tregs, naive and memory CD4+ T cells from tumor, blood and ipsilateral draining lymph nodes of roughly 5 breast cancer patients underwent full-length TCR alpha and beta sequencing. Mononuclear cells from lymph nodes or roughly 54 ml of peripheral blood were isolated by Ficoll density gradient centrifugation. Sorted cell populations were confirmed by FACS to exceed 90% purity. For this clonotype: The clone's antigen remains unknown. No much larger clonotype is one base removed from it; base qualities were not supplied.

Full-length TCR variable regions were amplified by 5' RACE PCR with constant-region reverse primers, and semi-nested PCR with Nested Universal Primer A was subsequently performed. The ReliaPrep RNA Cell Miniprep System was used to extract total RNA, which was then reverse transcribed into 5'RACE-ready cDNA with the SMARTer RACE 5'/3' Kit. Multiplex adaptors were used to barcode full-length TCR alpha and beta libraries, and the barcoded libraries were sequenced on an Illumina MiSeq. Processing in the source paper ran as follows. For each of nine subset-tissue groups, sequencing data from the five patients were pooled, and the groups were then compared using unsupervised clustering of TCR gene usage. Repertoire similarity was calculated with the Morisita-Horn index, weighting shared sequences by their contribution to each repertoire. In-frame beta chains were kept once TCRdb had trimmed the public reads at Q25 with fastp and called clones with MiXCR. Identical CDR3 proteins give one entry, which carries the most common genes and DNA. The V and J calls were determined by TCRdb, not by the authors. The sample table records tens of thousands of distinct CDR3 sequences; approximately 25% of these occur just once. Together, the top ten hold 4.3% of the sample.

Looking up the germline V gene yields CDR1 MGHRA and CDR2 YSYEKL. The CDR3 contains 15 residues, cysteine and phenylalanine counted. Just CDR3 DNA is preserved here, 45 bases in frame from base 1. V loses 1 base at its end and J loses 0 bases; junction bases beyond the gene matches: 3. Material for sequencing was memory CD4+ T cells sorted from blood. According to the study, the label for this sample's cell subset or site signals: memory CD4+ T cells, CD4+CD45RO+CD25-. This chain joins TRBV4-1 to TRBJ2-7, with 7 bases in between that match TRBD1. The source of this sequence is a female donor with breast cancer. The DNA sequence reads TGCGCCAGCAGCCAAGCGACAGGGAGCTCCTACGAGCAGTACTTC. Translated, it reads CASSQATGSSYEQYF.